This T cell receptor beta chain was obtained from a study of T cells in Graves' hyperthyroidism and ophthalmopathy. Background on the study: Peripheral blood draws took place at initial diagnosis, ahead of any treatment. Whole-study findings and limits: Clonotypes that were expanded in thyroid above 0.001 mostly appeared in blood too. A model of 13 V-J features distinguished ophthalmopathy from stable hyperthyroidism.

Source material for PBMCs was 10 ml fresh peripheral blood. The CDR3 consists of 16 residues. Germline loops: CDR1 SGHAT, CDR2 FQDESV (reference sequence). The J segment lost 2 bases and the V segment lost 5 bases, leaving 8 bases of the junction unmatched. Comment on this clonotype: Its specificity is unknown.

The TCR beta CDR3 regions underwent amplification using RNA transcripts as the source. Researchers ran a first-round RT-PCR on the TCR CDR3 using the HTBI primer set. TCRdb re-derived calls from the multiplex PCR reads in MiXCR, one entry per CDR3 protein. The repertoire holds fewer than 650,000 distinct CDR3 sequences, with 13% to 15% as singletons. The clonotype originates from a woman between 18 and 30 years old with Graves' ophthalmopathy. Specimen: blood. V usage is TRBV11-1 and J usage is TRBJ2-7; 11 nucleotides line up with TRBD2. The CDR3: CASSQLGLAETYEQYF. The CDR3 nucleotides are TGTGCCAGCAGCCAATTGGGACTAGCGGAAACCTACGAGCAGTACTTC.